The entry below describes one T cell receptor (beta chain). The data stem from a study of blood T cell repertoires in COVID-19. Across the study: Sites in the United States, Italy and Spain provided acute and convalescent COVID-19 samples. The cDNA or gDNA used as material had been derived from T cells, B-cell-depleted T cells, or PBMCs.

Methods used by the authors: Amplification with reference gene primers provided the estimates of nucleated cell counts. Some clones are missing from TCRdb's copy, which holds only in-frame ones; the method was immunoSEQ multiplex PCR. The DNA was the basis for D and trimming; V, J and clone size are from that table. The data contain over 150,000 clones, around 80% of them singletons. Sequenced: peripheral blood. This TCR derives from a human donor in a cohort sampled during active COVID-19.

CDR3 bases: TGTGCCAGCAGTGAATCGAGACAGGGCTATGGCTACACCTTC. Residues: CASSESRQGYGYTF. The chain links TRBV6-1 to TRBJ1-2; 7 bases are shared with TRBD1. The CDR3 has 14 amino acids. Germline values: CDR1 MNHNS, CDR2 SASEGT. V lost 2 bases to trimming and J lost 4 bases; unmatched junction nucleotides: 4.